One T cell receptor (beta chain) is described in this entry. Its matching antigen is unknown. This CDR3 comprises 16 residues. V shed 0 bases and J shed 2 bases, with 12 bases lying between them. Germline V gene data show CDR1 as SGHVS and CDR2 as FNYEAQ. Sequenced by immunoSEQ multiplex PCR; TCRdb stores in-frame clones only, minus some. The data contain some 150,000 clones, about 90% of them seen just once; the ten biggest clones take up approximately 2.7%. The data were obtained in a study of T cell responses to AZD1222 COVID-19 vaccine. Broader study findings: Clonal diversity may have been underestimated, and the donors were mostly white British, with more females than males.

The chain recombines TRBV7-6 with TRBJ2-3; D is unclear. The origin of this receptor is an adult in good health. Here the sequenced sample was peripheral blood, taken on day 0 of MenACWY control vaccination. CDR3 residues: CASSLAGQRFTDTQYF. The CDR3 DNA sequence: TGTGCCAGCAGCTTAGCGGGCCAGCGCTTCACAGATACGCAGTATTTT.